The 5 T cell receptor beta chains listed next were all sequenced from one sample in a study of T-cell memory formation after mild COVID-19. MiXCR, applied by TCRdb to the 5' RACE reads, yields one record per CDR3 protein. The sample shows a few hundred thousand distinct CDR3 sequences, over 9.5% of them seen only once. The sequencing sample was made of PBMCs or a T cell subset sorted from them (not recorded which). The receptors come from a man aged 18 to 29 who had mild COVID-19 (a few samples of this study predate the infection). Cell type and time point are not known.

The chain combines TRBV5-4 with TRBJ2-6; no clear D gene. V dropped 1 base and J dropped 3 bases, with 2 bases sitting between them. From germline, CDR1 is SGHNT and CDR2 YYREEE (reference sequence). This CDR3 contains 13 residues. The chain's CDR3 is CASSLYGANVLTF. DNA of the CDR3: TGTGCCAGCAGCTTGTATGGGGCCAACGTCCTGACTTTC.

This clonotype has more than one count but fewer than ten. The chain links TRBV18 to TRBJ2-1; D possibly corresponds to TRBD1 (5 bases). Per the germline V gene, CDR1 is KGHSH and CDR2 is LQKENI. The V and J ends lost 0 bases and 6 bases respectively, with 15 bases between them. The length of the CDR3 is 16 residues. The CDR3: CASSPPLRGTGNEQFF. CDR3 coding DNA: TGTGCCAGCTCACCACCGTTAAGGGGTACAGGCAATGAGCAGTTCTTC. Complete variable domain (other parts from reference TRBV18 and TRBJ2-1): NAGVMQNPRHLVRRRGQEARLRCSPMKGHSHVYWYRQLPEEGLKFMVYLQKENIIDESGMPKERFSAEFPKEGPSILRIQQVVRGDSAAYFCASSPPLRGTGNEQFFGPGTRLTVL.

The rearrangement joins TRBV11-2 to TRBJ1-1, with D possibly TRBD1 on 5 matching bases. V was shortened by 5 bases and J by 1 base, with 17 bases between the two germline ends. The CDR3 contains 16 residues. Germline CDR1 is SGHAT and CDR2 is FQNNGV. CDR3 DNA sequence: TGTGCCAGCAGCGACCTTGCGGGACGTCGGAACACTGAAGCTTTCTTT. Its translation: CASSDLAGRRNTEAFF.

This clonotype was observed many times. The J gene is TRBJ2-7, the V gene TRBV7-2, with 8 bases aligning to TRBD2. Germline V lookup: CDR1 SGHTA, CDR2 FQGNSA. V shed 1 base and J 7 bases; nucleotides not matched to a gene: 9. The CDR3 has 15 residues. The CDR3: CASSLGGGTSGEQYF. The CDR3 coding sequence is TGTGCCAGCAGCTTAGGCGGGGGGACTTCGGGGGAGCAGTACTTC.

In its sample, this clonotype was seen many times. The gene calls are TRBV7-9 and TRBJ2-7; 8 nucleotides align to TRBD2. This CDR3 contains 13 residues. J lost 2 bases, V lost 6 bases, and 3 bases had no gene match. Germline CDR1 SEHNR, CDR2 FQNEAQ (reference sequence). CDR3 DNA sequence: TGTGCCAGCAGTTCGGGGGGGGCCTACGAGCAGTACGTC. Translating it yields CASSSGGAYEQYV.